This T cell receptor beta chain appears in the sequencing data of a study of blood T cell repertoires in COVID-19. On the study more broadly: The United States, Italy and Spain were the sources of the acute and convalescent COVID-19 samples.

The CDR3 is 13 residues long. Trimming at V came to 3 bases and at J to 9 bases, leaving 6 bases not matched to a gene. In the authors' workflow: Counts of nucleated cells, estimated from reference gene primer amplification, were obtained. The protocol was immunoSEQ multiplex PCR, while the TCRdb copy is restricted to in-frame clones and leaves out a portion. V and J calls and clone size are copied from that table; D and trimming were computed from the DNA. Among a few hundred thousand clones listed, around 81% were seen once. Individuals drawn from 20 to 30 US areas were about 18 to 95 years old. Either two negative PCRs, clearance, or symptom resolution qualified Cohort 3 donors as recovered.

The receptor was derived from a middle-aged man who had recovered from COVID-19. The rearrangement uses TRBV12-3 or TRBV12-4 and TRBJ2-5; 8 bases fit TRBD2. The sequencing sample was made of PBMCs or T cells enriched from blood (not recorded which). CDR3 protein: CASSLTSADPQYF. CDR3 in DNA: TGTGCCAGCAGTTTGACTAGCGCGGATCCCCAGTACTTC.